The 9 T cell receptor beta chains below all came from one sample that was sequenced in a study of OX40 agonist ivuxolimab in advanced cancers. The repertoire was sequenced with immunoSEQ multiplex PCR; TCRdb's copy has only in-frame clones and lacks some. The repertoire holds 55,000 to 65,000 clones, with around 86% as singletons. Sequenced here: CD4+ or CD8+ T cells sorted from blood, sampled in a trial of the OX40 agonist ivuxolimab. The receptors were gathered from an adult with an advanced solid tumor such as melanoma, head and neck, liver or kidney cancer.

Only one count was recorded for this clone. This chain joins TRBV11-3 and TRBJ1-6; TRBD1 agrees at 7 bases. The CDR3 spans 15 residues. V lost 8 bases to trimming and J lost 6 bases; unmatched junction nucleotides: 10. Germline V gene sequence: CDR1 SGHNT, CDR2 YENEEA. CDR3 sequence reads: CASSVGGQLNSPLHF. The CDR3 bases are TGTGCCAGCTCCGTTGGGGGACAGCTTAATTCACCCCTCCACTTT.

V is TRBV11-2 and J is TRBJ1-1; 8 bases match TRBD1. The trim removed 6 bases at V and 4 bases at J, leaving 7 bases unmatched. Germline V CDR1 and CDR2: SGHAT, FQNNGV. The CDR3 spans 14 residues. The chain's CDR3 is CASRGRTGSTEAFF. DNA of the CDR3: TGTGCCAGCAGGGGACGGACAGGGAGCACTGAAGCTTTCTTT.

The CDR3 spells CASAERARTETQYF. The CDR3 DNA reads as TGTGCCAGCGCCGAAAGGGCCAGGACGGAGACCCAGTACTTC. V is TRBV7-2 and J is TRBJ2-5; D unclear. CDR1 is SGHTA and CDR2 is FQGNSA in the germline V gene. There are 14 residues in the CDR3. V was cut by 8 bases and J by 5 bases, with 18 bases left in between.

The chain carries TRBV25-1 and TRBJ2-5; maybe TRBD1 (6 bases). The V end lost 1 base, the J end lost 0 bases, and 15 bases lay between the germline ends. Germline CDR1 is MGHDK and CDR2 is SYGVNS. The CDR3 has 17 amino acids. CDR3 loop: CASSESVRGPYQETQYF. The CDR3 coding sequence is TGTGCCAGCAGTGAATCGGTCAGGGGCCCGTACCAAGAGACCCAGTACTTC.

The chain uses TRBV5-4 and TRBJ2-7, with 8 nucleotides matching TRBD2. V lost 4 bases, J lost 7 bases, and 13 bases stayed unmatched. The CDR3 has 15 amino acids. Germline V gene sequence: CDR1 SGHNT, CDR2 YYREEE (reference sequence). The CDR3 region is CASSSAGGPPGEQYF. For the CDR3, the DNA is TGTGCCAGCAGCAGTGCGGGAGGACCACCGGGGGAGCAGTACTTC.

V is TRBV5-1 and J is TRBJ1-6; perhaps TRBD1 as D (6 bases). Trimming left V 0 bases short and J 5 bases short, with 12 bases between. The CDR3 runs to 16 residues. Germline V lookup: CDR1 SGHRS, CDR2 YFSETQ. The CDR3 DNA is TGCGCCAGCAGCTTGGCGCAGGGGTCAGATAATTCACCCCTCCACTTT. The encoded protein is CASSLAQGSDNSPLHF.

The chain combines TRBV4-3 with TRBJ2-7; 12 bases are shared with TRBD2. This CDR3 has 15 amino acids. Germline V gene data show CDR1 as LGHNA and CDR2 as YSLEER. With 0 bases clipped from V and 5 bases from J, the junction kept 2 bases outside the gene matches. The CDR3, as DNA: TGCGCCAGCAGCCAAGAACTAGCGGGAGGCGACGAGCAGTACTTC. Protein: CASSQELAGGDEQYF.

The DNA of the CDR3 is TGTGCCAGCACCGGGACAGGGACCTATAATTCACCCCTCCACTTT. This sequence encodes CASTGTGTYNSPLHF. V gene TRBV2 combines with J gene TRBJ1-6; 9 bases are a match to TRBD1. With 7 bases clipped from V and 2 bases from J, the junction kept 3 bases outside the gene matches. The CDR3 sequence is 15 residues long. CDR1 and CDR2 from the germline V gene are SNHLY and FYNNEI.

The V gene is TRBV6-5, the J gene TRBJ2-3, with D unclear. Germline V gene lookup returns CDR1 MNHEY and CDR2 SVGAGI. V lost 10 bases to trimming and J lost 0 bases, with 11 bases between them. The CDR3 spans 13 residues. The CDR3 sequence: CAIWDRSTDTQYF. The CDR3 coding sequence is TGTGCCATTTGGGATCGTAGCACAGATACGCAGTATTTT.